The 21 T cell receptor beta chains presented below share a single source sample, sequenced in a study of beta chain features in type 1 diabetes. Investigators reverse transcribed all isolated RNA, so they sequenced expressed TCRB transcripts. Clones were sequenced by immunoSEQ multiplex PCR, and TCRdb holds only the in-frame ones, with some missing. The sample includes roughly 170,000 clones, 10% to 15% of them seen just once. The material sequenced was central memory CD4+ T cells from blood. The receptor set was obtained from a woman aged 18-29 years in good health.

In its sample, this clone was seen a few times. The CDR3 protein is CASSVGGNGGYTF. Written as DNA, the CDR3 is TGTGCCAGCAGTGTTGGGGGCAATGGTGGCTACACCTTC. The rearrangement links TRBV2 to TRBJ1-2; D is possibly TRBD1 (6 bases). CDR3 length equals 13 residues. V gave up 4 bases and J gave up 7 bases, with 13 bases separating them. Germline CDR1 and CDR2: SNHLY and FYNNEI.

A note on this clone: Distinct nucleotide sequences in the sample also encode this CDR3. This sequence joins TRBV25-1 and TRBJ1-4; 8 nucleotides line up with TRBD1. V gave up 2 bases and J gave up 5 bases; unmatched junction bases: 1. Germline assignment: CDR1 MGHDK and CDR2 SYGVNS. CDR3 length: 14 amino acids. CDR3: CASSEGQGNEKLFF. The CDR3 nucleotides are TGTGCCAGCAGTGAAGGACAGGGAAATGAAAAACTGTTTTTT.

The chain has TRBV5-1 and TRBJ1-2; maybe TRBD1 (5 bases). Trimming stripped 1 base from V and 5 bases from J, with 6 bases between. CDR3 length: 12 residues. Germline V lookup: CDR1 SGHRS, CDR2 YFSETQ. CDR3 region: CASSLRGYGYTF. DNA of the CDR3: TGCGCCAGCAGCTTGAGGGGTTATGGCTACACCTTC.

The genes are TRBV19 and TRBJ2-1, with 12 bases fitting TRBD2. CDR3 length: 16 residues. V shed 5 bases, J shed 1 base, and the junction held 3 bases outside the gene matches. The germline gives CDR1 LNHDA, CDR2 SQIVND (reference sequence). The CDR3 DNA follows: TGTGCCAGTAGTCGGACTAGCGGGACGTCCTACAATGAGCAGTTCTTC. Translation gives CASSRTSGTSYNEQFF. The entire variable domain, with the rest obtained from reference TRBV19 and TRBJ2-1, is as follows: DGGITQSPKYLFRKEGQNVTLSCEQNLNHDAMYWYRQDPGQGLRLIYYSQIVNDFQKGDIAEGYSVSREKKESFPLTVTSAQKNPTAFYLCASSRTSGTSYNEQFFGPGTRLTVL.

This chain joins TRBV27 and TRBJ2-7; maybe TRBD2 (6 bases). CDR1 and CDR2 from the germline V gene are MNHEY and SMNVEV (reference sequence). The CDR3 is made up of 14 amino acids. The germline V and J ends were trimmed by 5 bases and 0 bases, with 11 bases remaining between them. The CDR3 region is CASSPTDYSYEQYF. For the CDR3, the DNA is TGTGCCAGCAGTCCCACGGACTACTCCTACGAGCAGTACTTC.

J is TRBJ1-1 and V is TRBV25-1; a possible D gene is TRBD1 (5 bases). V lost 4 bases to trimming and J lost 5 bases, with 11 bases between them. This CDR3 has 13 residues. CDR1 is MGHDK, CDR2 SYGVNS, per germline. CDR3 coding DNA: TGTGCCAGCAGTGCCAGGGTGGCGACTGAAGCTTTCTTT. Protein product: CASSARVATEAFF.

This clone was seen a few times. The V call is TRBV29-1, the J call TRBJ2-4, with D perhaps matching TRBD2 (6 bases). The CDR3 spans 15 residues. Trimming shortened V by 3 bases and J by 1 base, and 13 bases separated the two germline ends. Germline lookup yields CDR1 SQVTM and CDR2 ANQGSEA. Here the CDR3 reads CSVDGGVRAKNIQYF. The CDR3 bases are TGCAGCGTTGACGGGGGAGTTCGGGCCAAAAACATTCAGTACTTC.

V is TRBV28 and J is TRBJ1-2; D gene uncertain. V lost 1 base to trimming and J lost 4 bases, with 7 bases between them. The CDR3 totals 13 residues. CDR1 is MDHEN and CDR2 is SYDVKM in the germline V gene. CDR3 loop: CASSLSVSYGYTF. The CDR3 nucleotides are TGTGCCAGCAGTTTATCGGTGTCCTATGGCTACACCTTC.

The sample holds a few counts of this clone. The chain recombines TRBV18 with TRBJ2-2; D unresolved. This CDR3 region has 15 residues. Germline V lookup: CDR1 KGHSH, CDR2 LQKENI. With 0 bases removed from V and 0 bases from J, the gap between germline ends came to 5 bases. CDR3 nucleotide sequence: TGTGCCAGCTCACCACCGTCTACGAACACCGGGGAGCTGTTTTTT. It translates to CASSPPSTNTGELFF. The whole variable domain, remainder taken from reference TRBV18 and TRBJ2-2, is NAGVMQNPRHLVRRRGQEARLRCSPMKGHSHVYWYRQLPEEGLKFMVYLQKENIIDESGMPKERFSAEFPKEGPSILRIQQVVRGDSAAYFCASSPPSTNTGELFFGEGSRLTVL.

This clone came up a few times. This chain connects TRBV7-2 to TRBJ2-2, with unresolved D. The CDR3 is 17 amino acids. The ends were cut back, 0 bases at V and 0 bases at J, with 11 bases in the middle. Germline CDR1 is SGHTA and CDR2 is FQGNSA. The CDR3 region is CASSLASPVANTGELFF. The CDR3, as DNA: TGTGCCAGCAGCTTAGCCTCCCCTGTTGCGAACACCGGGGAGCTGTTTTTT. The variable domain in full, completed from reference TRBV7-2 and TRBJ2-2, reads GAGVSQSPSNKVTEKGKDVELRCDPISGHTALYWYRQSLGQGLEFLIYFQGNSAPDKSGLPSDRFSAERTGGSVSTLTIQRTQQEDSAVYLCASSLASPVANTGELFFGEGSRLTVL.

This clone was picked up many times. The chain recombines TRBV28 with TRBJ2-7; TRBD1 matches 7 bases. J was trimmed by 1 base and V by 5 bases; bases with no gene match: 5. CDR1 is MDHEN and CDR2 is SYDVKM in the germline V gene. CDR3 length: 14 amino acids. The CDR3 bases are TGTGCCAGCAGTCCGTGGACAGGTTCCTACGAGCAGTACTTC. Translation: CASSPWTGSYEQYF.

This clone turned up a few times. The V gene is TRBV28, the J gene TRBJ2-1, with 9 nucleotides matching TRBD2. The CDR3 has 18 amino acids. Trimming at V came to 5 bases and at J to 1 base, leaving 12 bases not matched to a gene. In germline, CDR1 is MDHEN, CDR2 SYDVKM. The CDR3 DNA sequence: TGTGCCAGCAGTGTCCTTTTTAGCGGGAGTGGTTCCTACAATGAGCAGTTCTTC. It encodes CASSVLFSGSGSYNEQFF.

The table lists this clone with a few counts. Other DNA sequences in the sample encode the same CDR3. The rearrangement links TRBV5-1 to TRBJ2-7; D gene ambiguous. V was pared by 1 base and J by 2 bases, with 4 bases between. There are 12 residues in the CDR3. The germline V gene has CDR1 SGHRS and CDR2 YFSETQ. CDR3 protein: CASSLTAYEQYF. CDR3 sequence (DNA): TGCGCCAGCAGCTTGACGGCCTACGAGCAGTACTTC.

This clone was counted a few times. The CDR3 protein is CACHASRGTSQNNEQFF. The CDR3 coding sequence is TGTGCCTGCCACGCATCCCGAGGGACTAGTCAAAACAATGAGCAGTTCTTC. The chain uses TRBV30 and TRBJ2-1, with 8 bases matching TRBD2. The CDR3 sequence is 17 residues long. Germline-derived CDR1 and CDR2 are GTSNPN and SVGIG (reference sequence). Unmatched junction bases numbered 18, after V lost 6 bases and J lost 5 bases.

This clone was counted between two and nine times. The chain couples TRBV9 to TRBJ2-2; 13 bases are a match to TRBD2. From germline, CDR1 is SGDLS and CDR2 YYNGEE. There are 15 residues in the CDR3. The V segment lost 4 bases and the J segment 5 bases; nucleotides outside the gene matches: 2. CDR3 DNA sequence: TGTGCCAGCAGCACGACTAGCGGGAGGACCGGGGAGCTGTTTTTT. Its translation: CASSTTSGRTGELFF.

J is TRBJ2-3 and V is TRBV5-4, with D hard to call. The CDR3 covers 13 residues. The germline V gene encodes CDR1 SGHNT and CDR2 YYREEE (reference sequence). Trimming took off 1 base at V and 2 bases at J, with 5 bases between the two ends. CDR3: CASSLQNTDTQYF. CDR3 nucleotide sequence: TGTGCCAGCAGCTTGCAAAACACAGATACGCAGTATTTT.

The chain carries TRBV28 and TRBJ2-7; 7 nucleotides match TRBD1. Germline values: CDR1 MDHEN, CDR2 SYDVKM. The CDR3 loop spans 14 amino acids. The junction had 7 bases not matched to a gene; V was cut back by 5 bases and J by 3 bases. CDR3 sequence: CASSPWTGYYEQYF. The CDR3, as DNA: TGTGCCAGCAGTCCCTGGACAGGCTACTACGAGCAGTACTTC.

The chain couples TRBV5-4 to TRBJ1-4; weak D call: TRBD1 (5 bases). The CDR3 contains 14 residues. V was cut by 0 bases and J by 5 bases, with 8 bases left in between. Looked up from germline, CDR1 is SGHNT and CDR2 is YYREEE (reference sequence). CDR3 residues: CASSLGRGNEKLFF. The CDR3 DNA is TGTGCCAGCAGCTTGGGGAGGGGAAATGAAAAACTGTTTTTT.

This clone was seen only a few times. The chain uses TRBV18 and TRBJ2-7; D unclear. CDR3 length equals 13 residues. Germline CDR1 KGHSH, CDR2 LQKENI. V shed 5 bases and J shed 3 bases, with 11 bases lying between them. The CDR3 spells CASSTQAGYEQYF. CDR3 in DNA: TGTGCCAGCTCAACCCAGGCCGGCTACGAGCAGTACTTC.

This chain links TRBV29-1 with TRBJ1-2; TRBD1 matches at 8 bases. Germline CDR1 SQVTM, CDR2 ANQGSEA. The V and J ends lost 4 bases and 4 bases, in that order; junction bases with no gene match: 8. CDR3 length: 14 amino acids. The CDR3 protein is CSVAPRQGAYGYTF. Written as DNA, the CDR3 is TGCAGCGTTGCGCCACGCCAGGGGGCCTATGGCTACACCTTC.

A few counts support this clone. V usage is TRBV25-1 and J usage is TRBJ2-5, with D perhaps matching TRBD1 (5 bases). CDR3 length equals 14 residues. The germline gives CDR1 MGHDK, CDR2 SYGVNS. V was trimmed by 0 bases and J by 7 bases, leaving 12 bases between them. CDR3 region: CASSEYREPTTQYF. In DNA, the CDR3 is TGTGCCAGCAGTGAATACAGGGAACCTACGACCCAGTACTTC.